Following are 5 T cell receptor beta chains from one sample sequenced in a study of cytomegalovirus exposure and HLA in healthy donors. The PCR had 60 Vbeta and 13 Jbeta primers. Profiling relied on immunoSEQ multiplex PCR, and the TCRdb table lists in-frame clones only, not all of them. The top ten clones hold approximately 1.5% of a sample with 160,000 or so clones, approximately 80% of them seen once. What was sequenced was PBMCs. The receptor set was obtained from a woman aged 18-29 years in good health and CMV-seronegative.

The chain has TRBV5-1 and TRBJ2-7; unclear D gene. Germline V gives CDR1 SGHRS, CDR2 YFSETQ. The CDR3 runs to 13 residues. The V end lost 3 bases, the J end lost 4 bases, and 11 bases lay between the germline ends. The CDR3 sequence is CASSSQTGYEQYF. CDR3 DNA sequence: TGCGCCAGCAGCTCTCAAACCGGTTACGAGCAGTACTTC. The full variable domain, rest sourced from reference TRBV5-1 and TRBJ2-7, is KAGVTQTPRYLIKTRGQQVTLSCSPISGHRSVSWYQQTPGQGLQFLFEYFSETQRNKGNFPGRFSGRQFSNSRSEMNVSTLELGDSALYLCASSSQTGYEQYFGPGTRLTVT.

The chain carries TRBV6-6 and TRBJ2-2; 7 nucleotides line up with TRBD1. With 3 bases clipped from V and 0 bases from J, the junction kept 4 bases outside the gene matches. Germline CDR1 reads MNHNY; CDR2 reads SVGAGI (reference sequence). The CDR3 sequence is 16 residues long. The CDR3 DNA is TGTGCCAGCAGTTATCGGGGACAGACGAACACCGGGGAGCTGTTTTTT. It specifies CASSYRGQTNTGELFF.

The chain uses TRBV11-3 and TRBJ1-1, with TRBD1 matching 7 bases. Losses at the gene ends were 5 bases for V and 0 bases for J; bases not matched to a gene: 6. Germline V CDR1 and CDR2: SGHNT, YENEEA. CDR3 length equals 15 residues. The CDR3 coding sequence is TGTGCCAGCAGCCCTCCGACAGGGTTGAACACTGAAGCTTTCTTT. Its translation is CASSPPTGLNTEAFF.

This rearrangement joins TRBV28 to TRBJ1-5; 9 positions agree with TRBD1. The CDR3 has 17 amino acids. Per the germline V gene, CDR1 is MDHEN and CDR2 is SYDVKM. The trim removed 6 bases at V and 2 bases at J, leaving 11 bases unmatched. In DNA form, the CDR3 reads TGTGCCAGCAGGGACCTACAGGGGGCTGCCGGCAATCAGCCCCAGCATTTT. It codes for CASRDLQGAAGNQPQHF.

The rearrangement joins TRBV27 to TRBJ1-4, with D possibly TRBD1 on 5 matching bases. V was pared by 4 bases and J by 7 bases, with 13 bases between. This CDR3 has 14 amino acids. Germline values: CDR1 MNHEY, CDR2 SMNVEV (reference sequence). Here the CDR3 DNA reads TGTGCCAGCAGTTCCATTGGGGGGATTGAAAAACTGTTTTTT. It specifies CASSSIGGIEKLFF.